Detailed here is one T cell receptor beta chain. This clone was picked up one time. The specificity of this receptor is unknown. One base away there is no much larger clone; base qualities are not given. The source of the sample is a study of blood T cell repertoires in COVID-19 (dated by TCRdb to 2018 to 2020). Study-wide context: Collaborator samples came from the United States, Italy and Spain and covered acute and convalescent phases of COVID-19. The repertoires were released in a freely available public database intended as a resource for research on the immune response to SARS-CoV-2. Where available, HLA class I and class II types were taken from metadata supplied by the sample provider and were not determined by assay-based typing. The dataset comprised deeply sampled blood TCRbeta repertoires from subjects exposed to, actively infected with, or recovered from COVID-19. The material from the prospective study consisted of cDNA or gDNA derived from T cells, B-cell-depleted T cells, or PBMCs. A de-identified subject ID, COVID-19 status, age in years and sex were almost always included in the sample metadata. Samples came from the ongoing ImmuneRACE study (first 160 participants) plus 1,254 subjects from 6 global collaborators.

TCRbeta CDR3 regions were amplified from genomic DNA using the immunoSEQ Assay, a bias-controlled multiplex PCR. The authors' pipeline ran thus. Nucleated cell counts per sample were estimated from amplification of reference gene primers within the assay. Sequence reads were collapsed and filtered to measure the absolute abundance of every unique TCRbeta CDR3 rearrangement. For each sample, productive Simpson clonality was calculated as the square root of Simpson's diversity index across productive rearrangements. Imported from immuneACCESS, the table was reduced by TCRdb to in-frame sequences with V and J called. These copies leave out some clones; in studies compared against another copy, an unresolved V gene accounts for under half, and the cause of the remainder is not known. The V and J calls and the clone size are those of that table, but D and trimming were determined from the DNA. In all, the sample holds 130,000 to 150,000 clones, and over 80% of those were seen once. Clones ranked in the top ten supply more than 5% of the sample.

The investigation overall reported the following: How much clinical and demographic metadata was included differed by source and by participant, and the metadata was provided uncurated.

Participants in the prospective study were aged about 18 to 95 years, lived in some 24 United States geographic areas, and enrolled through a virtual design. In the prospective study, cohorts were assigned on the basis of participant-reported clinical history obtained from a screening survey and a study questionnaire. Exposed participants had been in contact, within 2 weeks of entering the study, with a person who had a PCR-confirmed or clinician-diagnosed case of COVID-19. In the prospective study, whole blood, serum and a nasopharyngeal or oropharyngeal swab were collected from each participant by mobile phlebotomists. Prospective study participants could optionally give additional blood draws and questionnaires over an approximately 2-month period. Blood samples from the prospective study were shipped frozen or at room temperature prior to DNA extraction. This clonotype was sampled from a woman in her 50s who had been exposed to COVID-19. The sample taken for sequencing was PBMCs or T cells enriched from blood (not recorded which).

The CDR3 region reads CASRNRELIPYEQYF. The DNA sequence is as follows: TGTGCCAGCAGAAACCGGGAACTCATTCCCTACGAGCAGTACTTC. Recombination connected TRBV2 to TRBJ2-7, and possibly TRBD2, on 5 matching bases. CDR1 SNHLY and CDR2 FYNNEI were looked up in the germline V gene. From its cysteine to its phenylalanine, the CDR3 spans 15 amino acids. The entry retains the CDR3 DNA only, 45 bases that are in frame from base 1. V gives up 6 bases and J gives up 2 bases, and the segment between their germline ends measures 17 bases. Extended through the reference TRBV2 and TRBJ2-7 proteins, this CDR3 yields the full variable domain: EPEVTQTPSHQVTQMGQEVILRCVPISNHLYFYWYRQILGQKVEFLVSFYNNEISEKSEIFDDQFSVERPDGSNFTLKIRSTKLEDSAMYFCASRNRELIPYEQYFGPGTRLTVT.